The clone carrying this T cell receptor beta chain is termed large. Antigen unknown. It was autoimmune disease history or systemic immunosuppression that excluded patients. Generated by immunoSEQ multiplex PCR, the TCRdb table keeps only in-frame clones and is missing some. The sample lists 11,000 or so clones; 79% were seen once. CDR1 is MNHEY, CDR2 SVGAGI, per germline. The V segment lost 5 bases and the J segment 4 bases; nucleotides outside the gene matches: 9. CDR3 length equals 15 residues. The data are from a study of OX40 agonist ivuxolimab in advanced cancers. For the study at large: The dose-escalation group included hepatocellular carcinoma, melanoma, renal cell carcinoma and head and neck cancer.

Whole-study findings and limits: Blood T cells, both CD4+ and CD8+, expanded clonally by week 6 at 0.1 to 3.0 mg/kg.

The input for sequencing was CD4+ or CD8+ T cells sorted from blood, taken in a trial of the OX40 agonist ivuxolimab. This TCR was sampled from an adult with an advanced solid tumor such as melanoma, head and neck, liver or kidney cancer. V is TRBV6-5 and J is TRBJ1-2, with 8 bases fitting TRBD1. In nucleotides, the CDR3 is TGTGCCAGCAGTACTCGGACAGGGCGGGCCTATGGCTACACCTTC. Amino acids: CASSTRTGRAYGYTF.